This TCR beta chain was retrieved from a study of OX40 agonist ivuxolimab in advanced cancers. Study as a whole: Enrollees could have had prior anti-PD-1, anti-PD-L1 or anti-CTLA-4 therapy, which 35% to 40% had received.

General observations from the study: Both blood CD4+ and CD8+ T cells showed clonal growth by week 6 at 0.1 to 3.0 mg/kg. It was not determined which antigens were specifically recognized by the peripheral T cells that had undergone clonal expansion.

Sequencing was performed with immunoSEQ multiplex PCR; in TCRdb, only in-frame clones are kept and a portion is missing. Found here are tens of thousands of clones, over 70% of them singletons; the top ten hold 1.2%. CDR1 is MNHNS and CDR2 is SASEGT in the germline V gene. V lost 3 bases and J lost 0, with 6 bases in between. The CDR3 contains 14 residues. As to this clone: No antigen is known for it.

Any history of autoimmune disease or systemic immunosuppression disqualified patients. The sequences come from CD4+ or CD8+ T cells sorted from blood, collected in a trial of the OX40 agonist ivuxolimab. This receptor was taken from an adult with an advanced solid tumor such as melanoma, head and neck, liver or kidney cancer. The rearrangement joins TRBV6-1 to TRBJ1-5; no reliable D call. CDR3 loop: CASSDFPSNQPQHF. The CDR3 DNA is TGTGCCAGCAGTGATTTCCCTAGCAATCAGCCCCAGCATTTT.